One and the same sample provided the 21 T cell receptor beta chains below, sequenced in a study of T cell repertoires in cytomegalovirus infection. MiXCR, run by TCRdb on the reads, gives a single entry per CDR3 protein. The data show about 740,000 distinct CDR3 sequences, 35% seen once. The specimen was PBMCs. All receptors come from a human donor in good health (CMV status not recorded). Some clones in this sample may be carry-over from other donors' samples.

Concerning this clonotype itself: A read error may be the cause here, since a much bigger clone is one base away. The V and J genes are TRBV7-2 and TRBJ2-2; D unresolved. This CDR3 comprises 15 residues. Germline assignment: CDR1 SGHTA and CDR2 FQGNSA. The CDR3 DNA sequence: TGTGCCAGCATCTTAAAAACTTCCAACACCGGGGAGCTGTTTTTT. It encodes CASILKTSNTGELFF.

This clonotype was detected a few times. This sequence joins TRBV27 and TRBJ2-3, with 9 bases aligning to TRBD2. With V trimmed by 5 bases and J by 1 base, 1 base remained unmatched. Germline-derived CDR1 and CDR2 are MNHEY and SMNVEV (reference sequence). The CDR3 has 14 amino acids. Here the CDR3 DNA reads TGTGCCAGCAGTGTAGCGGGAGGCACAGATACGCAGTATTTT. Protein sequence: CASSVAGGTDTQYF.

This chain links TRBV20-1 with TRBJ1-5; no clear D. The CDR3 length is 14 residues. Per germline, CDR1 DFQATT and CDR2 SNEGSKA (reference sequence). The ends were cut back, 7 bases at V and 0 bases at J, with 13 bases in the middle. The chain's CDR3 is CSVLDSFSNQPQHF. Here the CDR3 DNA reads TGCAGTGTACTCGACTCCTTTAGCAATCAGCCCCAGCATTTT.

In its sample, this clonotype was seen a few times. The rearrangement uses TRBV30 and TRBJ1-2; D gene ambiguous. Germline CDR1 and CDR2: GTSNPN and SVGIG (reference sequence). The CDR3 covers 12 residues. Trimming took 5 bases from V and 8 from J, leaving 15 bases between them. The CDR3 DNA sequence: TGTGCCTGGGGCAACTGGCAAGGAGGCTACACCTTC. Translation gives CAWGNWQGGYTF.

J is TRBJ2-5 and V is TRBV7-8, with 7 positions matching TRBD2. This CDR3 region has 16 residues. Trimming removed 1 base from V and 2 bases from J; junction bases left unmatched: 7. Germline CDR1 and CDR2: SGHVS and FQNEAQ. The CDR3 DNA follows: TGTGCCAGCAGCTTAGGATCCCGGACTAGTCAAGAGACCCAGTACTTC. It specifies CASSLGSRTSQETQYF.

V usage is TRBV28 and J usage is TRBJ2-5; D gene unclear. V lost 6 bases and J 1 base, leaving 15 bases between the germline ends. The CDR3 consists of 15 residues. Germline CDR1 MDHEN, CDR2 SYDVKM. The CDR3 DNA reads as TGTGCCAGCAGCCCCGAACGGAGATCCCAAGAGACCCAGTACTTC. Translation: CASSPERRSQETQYF.

CDR3 bases: TGTGCCACCAGAGAGCATCCGGGACAGGGGACTAGCGGGATGACGAATGAGCAGTTCTTC. Translation: CATREHPGQGTSGMTNEQFF. The chain uses TRBV24-1 and TRBJ2-1; 13 nucleotides align to TRBD2. CDR1 is KGHDR and CDR2 is SFDVKD in the germline V gene. This CDR3 has 20 residues. V lost 7 bases and J lost 7; bases outside the gene matches: 21.

The chain links TRBV3-1 to TRBJ2-1; D is possibly TRBD2 (6 bases). With 3 bases removed from V and 6 bases from J, the gap between germline ends came to 15 bases. CDR1 and CDR2 from the germline V gene are LGHDT and YNNKEL (reference sequence). The CDR3 runs to 15 residues. In DNA, the CDR3 is TGTGCCAGCAGCCAGGAACTACCTAGCGCCAATGAGCAGTTCTTC. Encoded protein: CASSQELPSANEQFF.

The chain links TRBV29-1 to TRBJ2-3; D ambiguous. V was trimmed by 4 bases and J by 3 bases, leaving 2 bases between them. This CDR3 has 10 residues. Germline CDR1 reads SQVTM; CDR2 reads ANQGSEA. DNA for the CDR3: TGCAGCGTTGGTACAGATACGCAGTATTTT. Residues: CSVGTDTQYF.

V and J are TRBV18 and TRBJ1-5; unclear D gene. Germline V gene sequence: CDR1 KGHSH, CDR2 LQKENI. Trimming cost V 2 bases and J 2 bases, with 7 bases left between them. CDR3 length: 14 residues. CDR3 loop: CASSPNQGNQPQHF. DNA of the CDR3: TGTGCCAGCTCACCAAACCAGGGCAATCAGCCCCAGCATTTT.

The chain employs TRBV28 and TRBJ2-3; D unresolved. CDR1 is MDHEN and CDR2 is SYDVKM in the germline V gene. The V end was cut by 5 bases, the J end by 4 bases, with 10 bases between. The CDR3 has 13 amino acids. The CDR3 nucleotides are TGTGCCAGCAGTGCTACACGTCCAGATACGCAGTATTTT. This codes for CASSATRPDTQYF.

Only a few counts were recorded for this clonotype. This sequence joins TRBV20-1 and TRBJ2-3; 9 bases align to TRBD1. Germline V gene data show CDR1 as DFQATT and CDR2 as SNEGSKA (reference sequence). The trim removed 6 bases at V and 2 bases at J, leaving 9 bases unmatched. The CDR3 runs 15 residues. DNA of the CDR3: TGCAGTGCAAATACCGGGACAGGGCTCACAGATACGCAGTATTTT. Amino acids: CSANTGTGLTDTQYF.

This clonotype showed up many times. The CDR3 loop is CASSLYQGNGELFF. DNA of the CDR3: TGTGCCAGCAGCTTATATCAGGGGAACGGGGAGCTGTTTTTT. The chain carries TRBV7-3 and TRBJ2-2, with a possible D match to TRBD1 (6 bases). Germline loops: CDR1 SGHTA, CDR2 FQGTGA. CDR3 length: 14 residues. V was pared by 2 bases and J by 7 bases, with 11 bases between.

The chain has TRBV20-1 and TRBJ2-1, with 12 bases matching TRBD2. The germline V gene encodes CDR1 DFQATT and CDR2 SNEGSKA (reference sequence). The CDR3 runs 15 residues. The V segment lost 8 bases and the J segment 5 bases; nucleotides outside the gene matches: 10. The CDR3 is CSSTTGLAGNNEQFF. The CDR3 DNA sequence: TGCAGTTCTACTACCGGACTAGCGGGGAACAATGAGCAGTTCTTC.

The rearrangement uses TRBV6-6 and TRBJ1-2; a weak D match, TRBD1 (6 bases). The germline gives CDR1 MNHNY, CDR2 SVGAGI (reference sequence). This CDR3 contains 14 residues. Trimming removed 0 bases from V and 7 bases from J, with 12 bases in between. The CDR3 reads CASSYSGGPGGYTF. The CDR3 DNA is TGTGCCAGCAGTTACTCGGGGGGCCCGGGTGGCTACACCTTC.

The chain joins TRBV29-1 to TRBJ1-1, with TRBD1 matching over 7 bases. The V gene's germline CDR1 is SQVTM and CDR2 ANQGSEA. CDR3 length equals 15 residues. Trimming removed 4 bases from V and 2 bases from J; junction bases left unmatched: 10. As DNA, the CDR3 is TGCAGCGTTGCTTCTCGGACAGGACTTAACACTGAAGCTTTCTTT. Translating it yields CSVASRTGLNTEAFF.

There are a few counts of this clonotype. This chain connects TRBV5-1 to TRBJ1-1; a weak D match, TRBD1 (6 bases). Germline V gene lookup returns CDR1 SGHRS and CDR2 YFSETQ. Trimming shortened V by 0 bases and J by 1 base, and 13 bases separated the two germline ends. This CDR3 is 16 amino acids long. This chain's CDR3 is CASSLEWGLANTEAFF. CDR3 DNA sequence: TGCGCCAGCAGCTTGGAGTGGGGGCTTGCGAACACTGAAGCTTTCTTT.

This clonotype has a count of ten or more. The chain is built from TRBV7-6 and TRBJ2-7; possible D gene TRBD2, 7 bases. The germline V gene has CDR1 SGHVS and CDR2 FNYEAQ. V was cut by 5 bases and J by 6 bases, with 20 bases left in between. This CDR3 comprises 15 residues. The CDR3 protein is CASSPGPGGSLEQYF. The CDR3 coding sequence is TGTGCCAGCAGCCCTGGGCCGGGGGGCTCCCTCGAGCAGTACTTC.

In this sample, this clonotype turned up many times. The chain couples TRBV6-4 to TRBJ2-3, with 9 bases that match TRBD2. CDR1 and CDR2 from the germline V gene are MRHNA and SNTAGT. This CDR3 has 15 residues. V lost 2 bases to trimming and J lost 4 bases; unmatched junction nucleotides: 4. The CDR3 sequence: CASSDSLAGPDTQYF. In nucleotides, the CDR3 is TGTGCCAGCAGTGACAGTCTAGCGGGGCCAGATACGCAGTATTTT.

Many counts were recorded for this clonotype. This chain links TRBV7-2 with TRBJ2-7; D is possibly TRBD1 (6 bases). The CDR3 is 13 amino acids. CDR1 and CDR2 from the germline V gene are SGHTA and FQGNSA. V was cut by 5 bases and J by 4 bases, with 12 bases left in between. The chain's CDR3 is CASSIGQGYEQYF. DNA of the CDR3: TGTGCCAGCAGCATAGGCCAGGGGTACGAGCAGTACTTC.

The chain has TRBV9 and TRBJ2-1; the D gene is possibly TRBD1 (5 bases). Germline CDR1 reads SGDLS; CDR2 reads YYNGEE. The CDR3 spans 16 residues. V lost 0 bases, J lost 3 bases, and 13 bases lay in between. The CDR3 reads CASSVASGIGYNEQFF. The DNA of the CDR3 is TGTGCCAGCAGCGTAGCGTCAGGGATCGGCTACAATGAGCAGTTCTTC.